This T cell receptor (beta chain) stems from a study of fetal regulatory T cell absence and autoimmunity. Findings and caveats of the study: Cord blood and pancreas showed broadly similar TRB gene family usage.

The table came from immunoSEQ multiplex PCR; TCRdb's copy has only in-frame clones and leaves some out. The table has some 44,000 clones, about four fifths seen once. As concerns this clone: The antigen is not known.

The CDR3 extends over 18 amino acids. V was clipped by 4 bases and J by 1 base; unmatched bases: 11. CDR1 MRHNA and CDR2 SNTAGT come from the germline V gene. Sample: cord blood. This TCR came from a newborn boy with IPEX syndrome. The rearrangement joins TRBV6-4 to TRBJ1-1, with 11 bases lining up with TRBD1. This chain's CDR3 is CASSASLLGQGGNTEAFF. The CDR3 bases are TGTGCCAGCAGTGCTTCACTCCTGGGACAGGGGGGGAACACTGAAGCTTTCTTT.